Below are 2 T cell receptor beta chains sequenced from a single sample in a study of cytomegalovirus exposure and HLA in healthy donors. The primer mix had 60 Vbeta and 13 Jbeta primers. Clones were read by immunoSEQ multiplex PCR, and TCRdb kept only the in-frame ones, dropping some. Found here are 100,000 to 150,000 clones; the top ten clones hold 2% to 2.5%. Sequences were obtained from PBMCs. The receptors come from a man aged 40-49 years in good health and CMV-seronegative.

V is TRBV15 and J is TRBJ2-7; 7 nucleotides line up with TRBD1. V trimming: 3 bases; J trimming: 0 bases; junction bases outside the gene matches: 5. This CDR3 is 15 amino acids long. The germline V gene encodes CDR1 LNHNV and CDR2 YYDKDF (reference sequence). The chain's CDR3 is CATSRTRDSSYEQYF. The CDR3 nucleotides read TGTGCCACCAGCAGGACCCGGGACAGCTCCTACGAGCAGTACTTC.

The chain couples TRBV29-1 to TRBJ2-1, with D unclear. CDR1 and CDR2 from the germline V gene are SQVTM and ANQGSEA. This CDR3 has 14 amino acids. V dropped 7 bases and J dropped 0 bases, with 13 bases sitting between them. CDR3: CSAVARSSYNEQFF. In nucleotides, the CDR3 is TGCAGCGCTGTTGCTCGGAGCTCCTACAATGAGCAGTTCTTC.